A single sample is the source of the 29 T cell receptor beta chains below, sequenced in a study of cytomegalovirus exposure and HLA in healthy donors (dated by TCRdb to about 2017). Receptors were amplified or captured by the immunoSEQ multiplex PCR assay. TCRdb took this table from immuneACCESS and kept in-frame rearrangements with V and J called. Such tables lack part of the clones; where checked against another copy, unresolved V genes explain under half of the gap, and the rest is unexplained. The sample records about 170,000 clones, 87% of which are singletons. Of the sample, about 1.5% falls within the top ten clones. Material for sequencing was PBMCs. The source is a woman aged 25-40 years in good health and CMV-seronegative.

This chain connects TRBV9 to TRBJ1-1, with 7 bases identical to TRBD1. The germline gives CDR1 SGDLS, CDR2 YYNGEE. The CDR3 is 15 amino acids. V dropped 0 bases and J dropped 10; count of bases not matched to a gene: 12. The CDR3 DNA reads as TGTGCCAGCAGCGTAGGGAGGGACAGCCCCCGGGGAGCTTTCTTT. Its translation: CASSVGRDSPRGAFF.

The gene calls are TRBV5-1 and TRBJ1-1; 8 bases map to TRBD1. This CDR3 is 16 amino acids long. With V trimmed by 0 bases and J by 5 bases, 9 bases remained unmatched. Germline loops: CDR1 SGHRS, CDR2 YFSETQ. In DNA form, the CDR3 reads TGCGCCAGCAGCTTGGATGGGGACAGGAGCGATACTGAAGCTTTCTTT. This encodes CASSLDGDRSDTEAFF.

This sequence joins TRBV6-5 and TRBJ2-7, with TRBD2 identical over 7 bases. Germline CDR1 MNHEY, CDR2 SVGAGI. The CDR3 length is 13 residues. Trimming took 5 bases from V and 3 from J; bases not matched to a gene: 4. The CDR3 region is CASSPIAGYEQYF. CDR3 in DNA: TGTGCCAGCAGTCCCATAGCGGGCTACGAGCAGTACTTC.

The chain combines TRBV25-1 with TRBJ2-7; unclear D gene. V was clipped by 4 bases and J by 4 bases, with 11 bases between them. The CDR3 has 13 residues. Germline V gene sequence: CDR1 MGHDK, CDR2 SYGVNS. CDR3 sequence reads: CASSAGSGYEQYF. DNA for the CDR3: TGTGCCAGCAGTGCGGGTAGTGGATACGAGCAGTACTTC.

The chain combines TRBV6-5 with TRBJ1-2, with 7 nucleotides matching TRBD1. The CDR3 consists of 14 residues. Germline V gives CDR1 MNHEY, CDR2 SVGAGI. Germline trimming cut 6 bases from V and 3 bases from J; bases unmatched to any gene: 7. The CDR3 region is CASRRDSPHYGYTF. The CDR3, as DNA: TGTGCCAGCAGACGGGACAGTCCTCACTATGGCTACACCTTC.

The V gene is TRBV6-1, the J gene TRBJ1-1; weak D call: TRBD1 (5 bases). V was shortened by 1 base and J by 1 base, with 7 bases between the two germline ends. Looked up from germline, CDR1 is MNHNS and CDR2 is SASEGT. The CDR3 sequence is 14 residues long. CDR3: CASSEGDRNTEAFF. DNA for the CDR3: TGTGCCAGCAGTGAAGGTGACAGGAACACTGAAGCTTTCTTT.

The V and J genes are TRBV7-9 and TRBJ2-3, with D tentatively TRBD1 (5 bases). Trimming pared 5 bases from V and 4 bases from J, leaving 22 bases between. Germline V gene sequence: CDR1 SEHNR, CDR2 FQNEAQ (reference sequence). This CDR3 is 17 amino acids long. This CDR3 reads CASSPPDQPGNPDTQYF. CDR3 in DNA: TGTGCCAGCAGCCCCCCGGACCAACCAGGGAATCCAGATACGCAGTATTTT.

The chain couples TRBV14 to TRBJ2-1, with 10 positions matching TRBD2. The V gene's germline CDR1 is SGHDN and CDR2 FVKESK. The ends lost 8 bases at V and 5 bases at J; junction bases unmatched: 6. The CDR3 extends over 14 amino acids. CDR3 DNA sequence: TGTGCCAGCCGGCTAGCGGGGGCAAACAATGAGCAGTTCTTC. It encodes CASRLAGANNEQFF.

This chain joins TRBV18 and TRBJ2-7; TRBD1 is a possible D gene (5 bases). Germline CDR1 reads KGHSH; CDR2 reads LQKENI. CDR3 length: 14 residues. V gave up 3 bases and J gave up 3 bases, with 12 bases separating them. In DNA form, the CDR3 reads TGTGCCAGCTCACCTTCGAACAGGTTCTACGAGCAGTACTTC. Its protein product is CASSPSNRFYEQYF.

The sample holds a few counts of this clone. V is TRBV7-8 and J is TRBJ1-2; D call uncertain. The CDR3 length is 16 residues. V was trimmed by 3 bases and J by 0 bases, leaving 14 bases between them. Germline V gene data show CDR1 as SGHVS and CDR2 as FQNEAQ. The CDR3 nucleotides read TGTGCCAGCAGCTTCCTCGACCGGGAATCTAACTATGGCTACACCTTC. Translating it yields CASSFLDRESNYGYTF.

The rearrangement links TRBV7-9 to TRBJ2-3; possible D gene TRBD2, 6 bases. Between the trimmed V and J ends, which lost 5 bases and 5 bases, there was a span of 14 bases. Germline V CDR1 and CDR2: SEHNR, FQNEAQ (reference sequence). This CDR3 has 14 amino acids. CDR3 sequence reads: CASSPTSIEDTQYF. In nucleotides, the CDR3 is TGTGCCAGCAGCCCCACTAGCATAGAAGATACGCAGTATTTT.

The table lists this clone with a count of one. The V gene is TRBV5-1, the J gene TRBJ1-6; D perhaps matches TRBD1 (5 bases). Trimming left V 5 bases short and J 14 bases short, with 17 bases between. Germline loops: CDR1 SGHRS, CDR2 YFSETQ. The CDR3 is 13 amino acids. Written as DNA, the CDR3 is TGCGCCAGCAGTGGCAGGGAGGCCCTCGCCCTCCACTTT. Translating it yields CASSGREALALHF.

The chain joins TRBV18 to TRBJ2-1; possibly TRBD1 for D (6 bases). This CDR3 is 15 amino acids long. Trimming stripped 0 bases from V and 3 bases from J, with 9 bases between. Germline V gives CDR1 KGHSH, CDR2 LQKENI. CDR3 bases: TGTGCCAGCTCACCACCCGGGACAAACTACAATGAGCAGTTCTTC. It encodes CASSPPGTNYNEQFF. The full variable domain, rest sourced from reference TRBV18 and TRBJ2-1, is NAGVMQNPRHLVRRRGQEARLRCSPMKGHSHVYWYRQLPEEGLKFMVYLQKENIIDESGMPKERFSAEFPKEGPSILRIQQVVRGDSAAYFCASSPPGTNYNEQFFGPGTRLTVL.

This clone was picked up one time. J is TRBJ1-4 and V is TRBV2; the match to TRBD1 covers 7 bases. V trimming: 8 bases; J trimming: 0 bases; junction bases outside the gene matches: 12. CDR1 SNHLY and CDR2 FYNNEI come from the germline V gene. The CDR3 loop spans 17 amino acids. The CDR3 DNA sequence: TGTGCCAGCCGAACCGGGACAGAAAGAACAACTAATGAAAAACTGTTTTTT. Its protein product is CASRTGTERTTNEKLFF. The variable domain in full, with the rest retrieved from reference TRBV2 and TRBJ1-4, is EPEVTQTPSHQVTQMGQEVILRCVPISNHLYFYWYRQILGQKVEFLVSFYNNEISEKSEIFDDQFSVERPDGSNFTLKIRSTKLEDSAMYFCASRTGTERTTNEKLFFGSGTQLSVL.

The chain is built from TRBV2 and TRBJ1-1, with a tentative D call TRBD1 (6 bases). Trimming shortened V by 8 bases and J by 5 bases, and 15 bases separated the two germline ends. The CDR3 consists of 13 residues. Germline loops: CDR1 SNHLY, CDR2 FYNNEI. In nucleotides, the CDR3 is TGTGCCAGCCCTCGCGGACAGTTAACTGAAGCTTTCTTT. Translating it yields CASPRGQLTEAFF.

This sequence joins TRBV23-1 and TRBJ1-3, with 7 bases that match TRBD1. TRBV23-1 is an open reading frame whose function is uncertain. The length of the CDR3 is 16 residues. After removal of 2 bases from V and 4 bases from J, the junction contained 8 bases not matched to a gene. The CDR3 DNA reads TGCGCCAGCAGTCAACACAGGGGAGCGCGGGGAAACACCATATATTTT. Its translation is CASSQHRGARGNTIYF.

CDR3 coding DNA: TGCGCCAGCAGCCGGGGGGCGGGGTCCGGAACTAATGAAAAACTGTTTTTT. It translates to CASSRGAGSGTNEKLFF. The chain links TRBV5-1 to TRBJ1-4, with D perhaps matching TRBD1 (6 bases). Trimming cost V 4 bases and J 1 base, with 17 bases left between them. Germline CDR1 reads SGHRS; CDR2 reads YFSETQ. The CDR3 extends over 17 amino acids.

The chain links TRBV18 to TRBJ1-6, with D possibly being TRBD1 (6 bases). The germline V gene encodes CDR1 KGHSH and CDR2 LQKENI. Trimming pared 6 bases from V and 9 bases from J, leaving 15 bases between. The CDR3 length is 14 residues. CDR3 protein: CASSGGAGSSPLHF. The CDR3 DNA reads TGTGCCAGCTCCGGGGGGGCTGGGAGTTCACCCCTCCACTTT.

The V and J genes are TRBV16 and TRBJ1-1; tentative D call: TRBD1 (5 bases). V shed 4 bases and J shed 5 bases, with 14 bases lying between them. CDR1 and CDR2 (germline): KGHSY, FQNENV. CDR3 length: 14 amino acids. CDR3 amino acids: CASSLRAGGTEAFF. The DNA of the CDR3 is TGTGCCAGCAGCCTCAGAGCGGGGGGGACTGAAGCTTTCTTT.

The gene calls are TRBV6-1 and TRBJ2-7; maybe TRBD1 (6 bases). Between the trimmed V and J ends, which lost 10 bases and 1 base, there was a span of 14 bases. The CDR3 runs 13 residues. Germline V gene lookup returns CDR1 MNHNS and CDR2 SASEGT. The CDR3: CATGQILSYEQYF. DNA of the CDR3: TGTGCCACAGGACAGATACTATCCTACGAGCAGTACTTC.

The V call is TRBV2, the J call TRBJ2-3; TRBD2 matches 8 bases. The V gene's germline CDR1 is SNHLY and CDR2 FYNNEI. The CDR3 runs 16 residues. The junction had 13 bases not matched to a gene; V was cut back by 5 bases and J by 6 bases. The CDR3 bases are TGTGCCAGCAGTTTACTAGCGGTTGGGTCTACGGATACGCAGTATTTT. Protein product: CASSLLAVGSTDTQYF.

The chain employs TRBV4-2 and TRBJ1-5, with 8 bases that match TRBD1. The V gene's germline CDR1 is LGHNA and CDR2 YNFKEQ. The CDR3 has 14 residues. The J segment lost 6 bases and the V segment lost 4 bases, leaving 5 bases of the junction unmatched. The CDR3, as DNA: TGTGCCAGCAGCCTTTCGACAGGGGCTCAGCCCCAGCATTTT. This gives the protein CASSLSTGAQPQHF.

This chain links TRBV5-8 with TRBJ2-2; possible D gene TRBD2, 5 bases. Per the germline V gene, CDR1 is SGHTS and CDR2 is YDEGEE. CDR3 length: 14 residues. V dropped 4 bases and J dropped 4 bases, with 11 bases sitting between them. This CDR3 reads CASSAAGVTGELFF. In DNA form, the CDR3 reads TGTGCCAGCAGCGCGGCGGGTGTCACCGGGGAGCTGTTTTTT.

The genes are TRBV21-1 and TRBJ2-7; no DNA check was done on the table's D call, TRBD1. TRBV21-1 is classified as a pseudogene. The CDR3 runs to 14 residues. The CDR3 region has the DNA TGTGCCAGCAGCGCTCGGACAGGGACCTACGAGCAGTACTTC. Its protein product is CASSARTGTYEQYF.

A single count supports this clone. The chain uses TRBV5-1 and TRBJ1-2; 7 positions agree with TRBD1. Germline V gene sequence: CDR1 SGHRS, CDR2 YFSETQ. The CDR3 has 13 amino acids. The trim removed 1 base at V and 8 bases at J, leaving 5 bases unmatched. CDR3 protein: CASSLWTGRGYTF. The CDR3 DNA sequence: TGCGCCAGCAGCTTGTGGACAGGAAGGGGCTACACCTTC.

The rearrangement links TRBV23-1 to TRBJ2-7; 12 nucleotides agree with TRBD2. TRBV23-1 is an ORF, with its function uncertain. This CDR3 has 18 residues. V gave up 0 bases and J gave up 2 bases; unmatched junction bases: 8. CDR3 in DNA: TGCGCCAGCAGTCAATCGCGGCGGACTAGCGGGGAGACCTACGAGCAGTACTTC. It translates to CASSQSRRTSGETYEQYF.

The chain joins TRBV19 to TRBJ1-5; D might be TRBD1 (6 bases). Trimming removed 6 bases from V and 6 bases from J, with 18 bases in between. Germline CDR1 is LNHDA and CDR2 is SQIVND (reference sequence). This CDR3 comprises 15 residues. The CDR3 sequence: CASRSGTRSGQPQHF. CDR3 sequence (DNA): TGTGCCAGTAGATCCGGGACACGGAGCGGTCAGCCCCAGCATTTT.

CDR3 sequence (DNA): TGTGCCAGCAGTTACTCGTCCGGGACAGGGGTCCACGAGCAGTACTTC. This gives the protein CASSYSSGTGVHEQYF. The chain joins TRBV6-5 to TRBJ2-7; 10 nucleotides agree with TRBD1. The ends lost 0 bases at V and 5 bases at J; junction bases unmatched: 7. This CDR3 spans 16 amino acids. Germline V gene data show CDR1 as MNHEY and CDR2 as SVGAGI.

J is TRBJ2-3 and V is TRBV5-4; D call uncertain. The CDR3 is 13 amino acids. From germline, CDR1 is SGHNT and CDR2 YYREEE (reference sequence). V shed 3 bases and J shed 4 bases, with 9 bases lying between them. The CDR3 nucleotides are TGTGCCAGCAGCTCAACAGTGGCAGATACGCAGTATTTT. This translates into CASSSTVADTQYF.